Given below is one TCR beta chain in context. It lacks a known antigen. No base quality values were provided; no much bigger clone lies one nucleotide off. These data belong to a study of a mutant IDH1 vaccine in newly diagnosed glioma (dated by TCRdb to the early 2020s). Turning to the overall study: Vaccination was initiated 4-6 weeks after radiotherapy alone, or concurrently with temozolomide cycles in the chemotherapy-containing groups. For exploratory analyses, about two dozen treated patients had longitudinal TCRB deep sequencing done wherever samples were available. Prior to enrollment, patients had been given standard therapy consisting of radiotherapy alone, temozolomide alone, or radiochemotherapy with temozolomide, with the combination given to most patients. The week-35 safety follow-up was designated visit V12, and the week-47 end of study was designated visit V13. Peripheral blood samples were drawn at six visits, namely V03 (baseline), V05, V07, V10, V12 and V13. Of the roughly 32 patients who were treated, around 60% were male and roughly 38% were female, and the mean age was about 40 years. Beyond this particular receptor, the publication reports: The authors noted that analyses of patient blood samples could not be reproduced because of sample limitations. PBMC samples for TCRB deep sequencing were selected based on availability. Changes in the top peripheral T cell clonotypes picked up by TCRB sequencing did not appear to be linked to pseudoprogression. Immune responses induced by the vaccine were seen in about 93% of patients across multiple MHC alleles.

The time point tag for this specimen amounts to: week 35, safety follow-up. Each vaccine dose, consisting of 300 ug of a 20-mer mutant IDH1 peptide in Montanide, was administered subcutaneously with topical imiquimod. Eight vaccinations were administered to patients in weeks 1, 3, 5, 7, 11, 15, 19 and 23, corresponding to visits V03 through V10. Donors had newly diagnosed WHO grade 3 or 4 IDH1-mutant astrocytomas with loss of nuclear ATRX. The samples were drawn from NOA16, a multicentre, single-arm, open-label phase I trial in Germany that tested a mutant IDH1 peptide vaccine in humans for the first time. The DNeasy Blood and Tissue Kit was used to extract genomic DNA from EDTA blood for TCRB sequencing. Libraries were built with the immunoSEQ multiplex PCR assay. Rearranged TCR beta chain sequences were amplified with the hsTCRB Kit following the manufacturer's protocol. TCRB libraries were sequenced on an Illumina MiSeq. Turning to the authors' computational methods: The proprietary platform of the kit vendor was used for demultiplexing, trimming and gene mapping. TCRdb took over this immuneACCESS table, retaining in-frame rearrangements with V and J assigned. Such tables are incomplete; in checked studies, under half of the missing clones stem from an unresolved V gene, and the remainder is unexplained. Clone size and the V and J calls come from that table; the DNA yielded D and trimming. For this sample the table gives about 69,000 clones, of which around 87% were detected only once. Jointly, the top ten make up about 2% of the sample.

Reading the germline V gene gives CDR1 SNHLY and CDR2 FYNNEI. V loses 4 bases of germline sequence and J loses 4 bases, and the interval between the two ends is 13 bases. The CDR3 holds 14 amino acids from the cysteine to the phenylalanine. Only CDR3 DNA remains: 42 bases, in frame from the first base. The receptor was isolated from a man aged 25 to 40 with glioma. The sequences come from PBMCs, collected from a glioma patient whose treatment included an IDH1 peptide vaccine. The chain is assembled from TRBV2 and TRBJ2-5; the D region possibly corresponds to TRBD2 (6 bases align). The CDR3 region has the sequence CASSGGGGVETQYF. The sequenced DNA: TGTGCCAGCAGTGGGGGAGGAGGGGTAGAGACCCAGTACTTC.